What follows are 2 T cell receptor beta chains derived from one specimen sequenced in a study of blood T cell repertoires in COVID-19. TCRdb's copy holds only in-frame clones and misses some; the assay was immunoSEQ multiplex PCR. The sample records about 160,000 clones, 70% to 90% being singletons. The sequencing input was peripheral blood. The receptors here all came from a woman in her 70s with acute or convalescent COVID-19.

The chain couples TRBV24-1 to TRBJ1-5; 8 nucleotides align to TRBD1. The CDR3 consists of 14 residues. Germline CDR1 KGHDR, CDR2 SFDVKD. Trimming at V came to 2 bases and at J to 5 bases, leaving 1 base not matched to a gene. The DNA for the CDR3 is TGTGCCACCAGTGATTGGACAGGGTATCAGCCCCAGCATTTT. Translation: CATSDWTGYQPQHF.

V and J are TRBV2 and TRBJ1-6, with TRBD1 matching over 8 bases. Germline lookup yields CDR1 SNHLY and CDR2 FYNNEI. This CDR3 comprises 14 residues. V was clipped by 6 bases and J by 7 bases; unmatched bases: 5. The DNA of the CDR3 is TGTGCCAGCAGCGGACAGGGTCGGAATTCACCCCTCCACTTT. Its protein is CASSGQGRNSPLHF.